Each of the 30 T cell receptor beta chains below was sequenced from the same sample in a study of cytomegalovirus exposure and HLA in healthy donors. PCR was performed using 60 Vbeta and 13 Jbeta primers. Profiled with immunoSEQ multiplex PCR; TCRdb holds only in-frame clones, not every one. This repertoire shows 100,000 to 150,000 clones, approximately 17% found once; its top ten account for approximately 2.9%. Sequenced sample: PBMCs. All receptors come from a female donor in good health and CMV-seropositive.

This clone turned up a few times. The chain couples TRBV10-1 to TRBJ1-2; D is possibly TRBD1 (5 bases). The V and J ends lost 10 bases and 3 bases respectively, with 21 bases between them. The CDR3 length is 15 residues. In germline, CDR1 is WNHNN, CDR2 SYGVQD (reference sequence). The CDR3 coding sequence is TGCGCCACCGCCAGGGTAGGAGGGGATGACTATGGCTACACCTTC. Translating it yields CATARVGGDDYGYTF.

This chain joins TRBV7-2 and TRBJ1-3; D unclear. The V end lost 5 bases, the J end lost 1 base, and 3 bases lay between the germline ends. Per the germline V gene, CDR1 is SGHTA and CDR2 is FQGNSA. The CDR3 is 12 amino acids. The CDR3 nucleotides are TGTGCCAGCAGCCTATCTGGAAACACCATATATTTT. Translated, it gives CASSLSGNTIYF.

This clone has a handful of counts. The V call is TRBV29-1, the J call TRBJ2-3, with TRBD1 identical over 10 bases. The germline gives CDR1 SQVTM, CDR2 ANQGSEA. V dropped 6 bases and J dropped 2; count of bases not matched to a gene: 8. The CDR3 extends over 15 amino acids. CDR3 residues: CSVKGDRGPTDTQYF. The CDR3 coding sequence is TGCAGCGTCAAGGGGGACAGGGGCCCCACAGATACGCAGTATTTT.

This clone was observed a handful of times. The chain employs TRBV2 and TRBJ2-3; TRBD2 aligns across 7 bases. The CDR3 extends over 17 amino acids. Germline loops: CDR1 SNHLY, CDR2 FYNNEI. Germline trimming cut 1 base from V and 0 bases from J; bases unmatched to any gene: 7. For the CDR3, the DNA is TGTGCCAGCAGTGAAGTTCCCGGACTAGTTAGCACAGATACGCAGTATTTT. Encoded protein: CASSEVPGLVSTDTQYF.

This chain uses TRBV28 with TRBJ1-3, with TRBD1 as a possible D gene (5 bases). The CDR3 has 14 residues. Trimming left V 3 bases short and J 3 bases short, with 9 bases between. CDR1 MDHEN and CDR2 SYDVKM come from the germline V gene. The CDR3 here is CASSFRQFGNTIYF. The DNA for the CDR3 is TGTGCCAGCAGTTTTCGACAGTTTGGAAACACCATATATTTT.

This clone was counted between two and nine times. The chain combines TRBV5-1 with TRBJ2-3, with 8 bases aligning to TRBD2. Germline V gene sequence: CDR1 SGHRS, CDR2 YFSETQ. V lost 0 bases to trimming and J lost 0 bases; unmatched junction nucleotides: 3. The CDR3 sequence is 16 residues long. CDR3 bases: TGCGCCAGCAGCTTGGCGAGCGGGGGAAGCACAGATACGCAGTATTTT. Its translation: CASSLASGGSTDTQYF.

This clone occurred a few times. This sequence joins TRBV9 and TRBJ1-3, with D tentatively TRBD1 (5 bases). Germline values: CDR1 SGDLS, CDR2 YYNGEE. Trimming cost V 4 bases and J 3 bases, with 17 bases left between them. The CDR3 is 16 residues long. CDR3 sequence: CASSPGTEGLGNTIYF. The CDR3 coding sequence is TGTGCCAGCAGCCCGGGGACGGAGGGGCTTGGAAACACCATATATTTT.

This clone came up a few times. The V and J genes are TRBV28 and TRBJ1-2; D might be TRBD1 (5 bases). Germline V gene lookup returns CDR1 MDHEN and CDR2 SYDVKM. The CDR3 sequence is 14 residues long. The V end lost 5 bases, the J end lost 8 bases, and 18 bases lay between the germline ends. The DNA of the CDR3 is TGTGCCAGCAGTCTTCCCGTGGGGGGGGGAGGCTACACCTTC. This codes for CASSLPVGGGGYTF.

This clone has only a few counts. The chain recombines TRBV18 with TRBJ1-2; 8 nucleotides align to TRBD1. This CDR3 is built from 13 residues. With 3 bases clipped from V and 4 bases from J, the junction kept 1 base outside the gene matches. Germline V gene data show CDR1 as KGHSH and CDR2 as LQKENI. This CDR3 reads CASSPDRVYGYTF. The CDR3 nucleotides are TGTGCCAGCTCACCGGACAGGGTCTATGGCTACACCTTC.

The J gene is TRBJ1-2, the V gene TRBV7-2, with 7 bases matching TRBD1. The trim removed 4 bases at V and 8 bases at J, leaving 7 bases unmatched. The CDR3 spans 13 residues. Germline V gene lookup returns CDR1 SGHTA and CDR2 FQGNSA. The CDR3 sequence is CASSSLTGRGYTF. As DNA, the CDR3 is TGTGCCAGCAGCTCTTTGACAGGGAGGGGCTACACCTTC.

V is TRBV28 and J is TRBJ1-2, with unresolved D. The CDR3 runs to 16 residues. Germline V CDR1 and CDR2: MDHEN, SYDVKM. Trimming cost V 5 bases and J 3 bases, with 19 bases left between them. CDR3: CASSHRIAGSDYGYTF. Here the CDR3 DNA reads TGTGCCAGCAGTCACCGCATCGCGGGGTCCGACTATGGCTACACCTTC.

The CDR3 sequence: CASSQTSGRVGDTQYF. The CDR3 coding sequence is TGTGCCAGCAGCCAGACTAGCGGGAGAGTTGGAGATACGCAGTATTTT. The chain employs TRBV4-2 and TRBJ2-3; 12 nucleotides match TRBD2. Germline assignment: CDR1 LGHNA and CDR2 YNFKEQ. CDR3 size: 16 residues. Trimming cost V 3 bases and J 5 bases; bases outside gene matches: 6.

This clone turned up a few times. The V gene is TRBV28, the J gene TRBJ2-4; weak D call: TRBD2 (6 bases). The V end lost 8 bases, the J end lost 2 bases, and 13 bases lay between the germline ends. Germline V gene sequence: CDR1 MDHEN, CDR2 SYDVKM. The CDR3 contains 14 residues. The CDR3 DNA is TGTGCCAGCTCATTCGGGGGATCCAAAAACATTCAGTACTTC. It specifies CASSFGGSKNIQYF.

This clone has more than one count but fewer than ten. The CDR3 nucleotides read TGTGCCAGCAGTTCCAGGGGGCCCAACTCTGGAAACACCATATATTTT. It yields the protein CASSSRGPNSGNTIYF. V and J are TRBV5-6 and TRBJ1-3; 8 nucleotides align to TRBD1. The V and J ends lost 5 bases and 0 bases, in that order; junction bases with no gene match: 7. This CDR3 comprises 16 residues. Germline V CDR1 and CDR2: SGHDT, YYEEEE.

This chain uses TRBV27 with TRBJ1-5; D is uncertain. CDR3 length: 13 amino acids. With 3 bases removed from V and 9 bases from J, the gap between germline ends came to 12 bases. Germline V gene data show CDR1 as MNHEY and CDR2 as SMNVEV (reference sequence). The DNA for the CDR3 is TGTGCCAGCAGTTTCGGGGAGAGGAGGCCCCAGCATTTT. Its translation is CASSFGERRPQHF.

The rearrangement uses TRBV28 and TRBJ2-3; weak D call: TRBD1 (5 bases). The length of the CDR3 is 16 residues. The V and J ends lost 5 bases and 6 bases respectively, with 21 bases between them. From germline, CDR1 is MDHEN and CDR2 SYDVKM. CDR3 DNA: TGTGCCAGCAGTAGGGGTTGGCAGGCCCACACGGATACGCAGTATTTT. Translation: CASSRGWQAHTDTQYF.

The V gene is TRBV5-1, the J gene TRBJ2-5, with 10 bases fitting TRBD1. The ends lost 5 bases at V and 7 bases at J; junction bases unmatched: 8. This CDR3 has 14 amino acids. Germline CDR1 SGHRS, CDR2 YFSETQ. This CDR3 reads CASSPGTGVGTQYF. The CDR3, as DNA: TGCGCCAGCAGTCCTGGGACAGGGGTAGGGACCCAGTACTTC.

The genes are TRBV7-9 and TRBJ2-2; D gene ambiguous. Germline V gene sequence: CDR1 SEHNR, CDR2 FQNEAQ (reference sequence). V was trimmed by 1 base and J by 1 base, leaving 10 bases between them. The CDR3 runs to 16 residues. In DNA form, the CDR3 reads TGTGCCAGCAGCTTAGATCCCCCGGGGAACACCGGGGAGCTGTTTTTT. This translates into CASSLDPPGNTGELFF. The full variable domain, in which reference TRBV7-9 and TRBJ2-2 provide the parts outside the CDR3, is DTGVSQNPRHKITKRGQNVTFRCDPISEHNRLYWYRQTLGQGPEFLTYFQNEAQLEKSRLLSDRFSAERPKGSFSTLEIQRTEQGDSAMYLCASSLDPPGNTGELFFGEGSRLTVL.

This clone was seen a handful of times. V usage is TRBV27 and J usage is TRBJ2-7; 12 bases are a match to TRBD1. Germline assignment: CDR1 MNHEY and CDR2 SMNVEV (reference sequence). The CDR3 loop spans 14 amino acids. Germline trimming cut 5 bases from V and 2 bases from J; bases unmatched to any gene: 1. As DNA, the CDR3 is TGTGCCAGCAGTGGGACAGGGGGCCCCTACGAGCAGTACTTC. Translation: CASSGTGGPYEQYF.

The chain joins TRBV7-2 to TRBJ2-7; TRBD2 agrees at 9 bases. J gave up 7 bases and V 1 base, and 11 bases lay outside the gene matches. Germline V gene data show CDR1 as SGHTA and CDR2 as FQGNSA. The CDR3 contains 16 residues. This CDR3 is CASSLEASGVPREQYF. CDR3 DNA: TGTGCCAGCAGCTTAGAGGCTAGCGGGGTCCCACGGGAGCAGTACTTC.

CDR3 in amino acids: CASSYRGFTDGYTF. DNA for the CDR3: TGTGCCAGCAGTTACAGGGGATTCACGGATGGCTACACCTTC. The chain carries TRBV7-9 and TRBJ1-2; 7 bases match TRBD1. The trim removed 6 bases at V and 6 bases at J, leaving 10 bases unmatched. The CDR3 has 14 residues. The germline CDR1 and CDR2 sequences are SEHNR and FQNEAQ (reference sequence).

This clone was seen a few times. The chain combines TRBV15 with TRBJ2-3, with 7 bases fitting TRBD2. This CDR3 is built from 14 residues. J was trimmed by 3 bases and V by 6 bases; bases with no gene match: 6. The germline V gene encodes CDR1 LNHNV and CDR2 YYDKDF (reference sequence). The CDR3 is CATRAGLETDTQYF. DNA for the CDR3: TGTGCCACCAGGGCAGGACTAGAGACAGATACGCAGTATTTT.

The V and J genes are TRBV29-1 and TRBJ2-3, with TRBD2 matching over 9 bases. Per germline, CDR1 SQVTM and CDR2 ANQGSEA. The ends lost 4 bases at V and 6 bases at J; junction bases unmatched: 2. This CDR3 contains 12 residues. This CDR3 reads CSVVLAGDTQYF. The CDR3 DNA follows: TGCAGCGTTGTCCTAGCGGGGGATACGCAGTATTTT.

This clone was seen a handful of times. V usage is TRBV19 and J usage is TRBJ2-5; 7 positions match TRBD2. CDR3 length: 11 residues. Germline CDR1 LNHDA, CDR2 SQIVND (reference sequence). The ends lost 7 bases at V and 5 bases at J; junction bases unmatched: 1. This chain's CDR3 is CASMGGETQYF. CDR3 in DNA: TGTGCCAGTATGGGAGGGGAGACCCAGTACTTC.

This clone was counted only a few times. The genes are TRBV30 and TRBJ2-1, with a tentative D call TRBD2 (6 bases). Trimming pared 1 base from V and 4 bases from J, leaving 20 bases between. Germline V gene data show CDR1 as GTSNPN and CDR2 as SVGIG (reference sequence). This CDR3 is 17 amino acids long. This CDR3 reads CAWSDKLRRGTYNEQFF. Here the CDR3 DNA reads TGTGCCTGGAGTGATAAACTTAGGAGGGGAACTTACAATGAGCAGTTCTTC.

The genes are TRBV5-4 and TRBJ2-7, with 9 bases that match TRBD2. V trimming: 3 bases; J trimming: 0 bases; junction bases outside the gene matches: 7. Germline values: CDR1 SGHNT, CDR2 YYREEE (reference sequence). The CDR3 extends over 16 amino acids. The CDR3 loop reads CASSWGGTSFSYEQYF. The CDR3 region has the DNA TGTGCCAGCAGCTGGGGTGGGACTAGCTTCTCCTACGAGCAGTACTTC.

V is TRBV18 and J is TRBJ1-3; D possibly corresponds to TRBD1 (5 bases). The ends were cut back, 3 bases at V and 5 bases at J, with 14 bases in the middle. The CDR3 covers 15 residues. Germline V gene data show CDR1 as KGHSH and CDR2 as LQKENI. Here the CDR3 reads CASSPQSTARNTIYF. As DNA, the CDR3 is TGTGCCAGCTCACCTCAATCGACAGCCCGAAACACCATATATTTT.

This clone was recorded only once. The rearrangement links TRBV27 to TRBJ2-3, with D possibly TRBD2 on 5 matching bases. Trimming removed 3 bases from V and 2 bases from J, with 18 bases in between. There are 17 residues in the CDR3. Looked up from germline, CDR1 is MNHEY and CDR2 is SMNVEV (reference sequence). CDR3 nucleotide sequence: TGTGCCAGCAGTTTGGGGAGAACACACACGGACACAGATACGCAGTATTTT. This translates into CASSLGRTHTDTDTQYF.

This chain uses TRBV4-2 with TRBJ2-6; perhaps TRBD2 as D (7 bases). From germline, CDR1 is LGHNA and CDR2 YNFKEQ. The germline V and J ends were trimmed by 0 bases and 0 bases, with 15 bases remaining between them. The CDR3 length is 19 residues. The CDR3 DNA reads as TGTGCCAGCAGCCAAGAAAGGGGGGGCAGGGTCTCTGGGGCCAACGTCCTGACTTTC. This encodes CASSQERGGRVSGANVLTF.

This clone occurred a few times. The chain couples TRBV4-1 to TRBJ2-7, with TRBD1 matching over 8 bases. The length of the CDR3 is 16 residues. CDR1 is MGHRA and CDR2 is YSYEKL in the germline V gene. J lost 3 bases, V lost 0 bases, and 7 bases had no gene match. The CDR3 DNA reads as TGCGCCAGCAGCCAAGATTCCAGGACAGGGAACTACGAGCAGTACTTC. Translated, it gives CASSQDSRTGNYEQYF.